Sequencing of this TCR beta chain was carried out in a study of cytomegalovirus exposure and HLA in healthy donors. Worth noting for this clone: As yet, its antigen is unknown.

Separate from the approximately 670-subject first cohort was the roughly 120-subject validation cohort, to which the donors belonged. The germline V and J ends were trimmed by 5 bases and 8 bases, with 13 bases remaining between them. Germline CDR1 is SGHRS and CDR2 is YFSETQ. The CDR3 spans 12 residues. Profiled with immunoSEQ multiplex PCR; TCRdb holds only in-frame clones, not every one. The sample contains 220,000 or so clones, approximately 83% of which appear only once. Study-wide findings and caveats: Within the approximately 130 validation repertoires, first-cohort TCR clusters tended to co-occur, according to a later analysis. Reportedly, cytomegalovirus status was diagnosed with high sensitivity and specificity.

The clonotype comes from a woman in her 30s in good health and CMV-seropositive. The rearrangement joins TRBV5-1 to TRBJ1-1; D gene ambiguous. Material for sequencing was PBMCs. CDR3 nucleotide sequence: TGCGCCAGCAGTATAACCGGGAGAGAAGCTTTCTTT. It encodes CASSITGREAFF.